The entry below gives a single T cell receptor beta chain sequence along with its context. What it binds is unknown. The sample belongs to a study of shared clonotypes between healthy human individuals. Overall study: Ranging from 18 to 49 in age, donors were two women and a few men.

CD4+ cell separation produced CD45RA+ naive and CD45RA-negative memory subsets. V was clipped by 2 bases and J by 1 base, with 10 bases between them. The CDR3 totals 16 residues. The germline V gene encodes CDR1 SGHTS and CDR2 YDEGEE. Clones were sequenced by immunoSEQ multiplex PCR, and TCRdb holds only the in-frame ones, with some missing. The repertoire consists of approximately 1,000,000 clones, with approximately 80% occurring once and the leading ten covering 0.89%. Study-wide points: Only blood underwent sampling, and tissue repertoires likely differ.

The rearrangement uses TRBV5-8 and TRBJ2-6, with D possibly matching TRBD1 (6 bases). Sequenced input: memory CD4+ T cells from PBMCs. The subset here: CD45RA-negative fraction. The clonotype originates from a man aged 18 to 30 in good health. Some clones in this sample may be carry-over from other donors' samples. CDR3 in amino acids: CASSLVQGSGANVLTF. The CDR3 DNA follows: TGTGCCAGCAGCTTAGTACAGGGTTCTGGGGCCAACGTCCTGACTTTC.